The 25 T cell receptor beta chains below come from one sample, sequenced in a study of identical twins. In TCRdb, the 5' RACE reads were re-called with MiXCR into one record per CDR3 protein. Of some 1,700,000 distinct CDR3 sequences in the sample, about 30% were seen once. Sequencing was done on a sample of cord blood. These receptor sequences come from a newborn girl in good health.

The chain carries TRBV7-2 and TRBJ2-5; 8 nucleotides match TRBD2. Trimming cost V 1 base and J 5 bases; bases outside gene matches: 6. The CDR3 loop spans 15 amino acids. CDR1 is SGHTA and CDR2 is FQGNSA in the germline V gene. CDR3 amino acids: CASSLDGRALETQYF. CDR3 DNA: TGTGCCAGCAGCTTAGACGGGAGGGCGTTGGAGACCCAGTACTTC.

Only a few counts were recorded for this clonotype. The genes are TRBV20-1 and TRBJ2-3; TRBD1 matches at 9 bases. V shed 6 bases and J 1 base; nucleotides not matched to a gene: 5. The CDR3 spans 14 residues. Germline V CDR1 and CDR2: DFQATT, SNEGSKA (reference sequence). CDR3 sequence: CSARTGVRTDTQYF. The CDR3 DNA sequence: TGCAGTGCAAGGACAGGGGTCCGCACAGATACGCAGTATTTT.

This clonotype was observed many times. The rearrangement uses TRBV29-1 and TRBJ2-7, with TRBD1 matching over 7 bases. The CDR3 is 11 residues long. Germline values: CDR1 SQVTM, CDR2 ANQGSEA. The V gene end was trimmed by 6 bases and the J gene end by 2 bases; junction bases not matched to a gene: 1. DNA of the CDR3: TGCAGCGTGGGGACAGCCTACGAGCAGTACTTC. As protein: CSVGTAYEQYF.

This chain links TRBV29-1 with TRBJ1-2; weak D call: TRBD1 (6 bases). Germline lookup yields CDR1 SQVTM and CDR2 ANQGSEA. The CDR3 extends over 13 amino acids. The V and J ends lost 8 bases and 3 bases respectively, with 16 bases between them. The CDR3 nucleotides read TGCAGCATGTCTCAGGGGAGCGACTATGGCTACACCTTC. It yields the protein CSMSQGSDYGYTF.

This chain uses TRBV3-1 with TRBJ2-7; 10 bases fit TRBD2. Germline CDR1 reads LGHDT; CDR2 reads YNNKEL (reference sequence). CDR3 length equals 20 residues. J gave up 3 bases and V 2 bases, and 19 bases lay outside the gene matches. This CDR3 reads CASSQLVAAIGVAGGYEQYF. CDR3 sequence (DNA): TGTGCCAGCAGCCAACTCGTCGCCGCTATAGGGGTAGCGGGAGGCTACGAGCAGTACTTC.

The chain employs TRBV4-2 and TRBJ2-7; 7 bases line up with TRBD2. V lost 1 base and J lost 3; bases outside the gene matches: 6. The CDR3 spans 15 residues. In germline, CDR1 is LGHNA, CDR2 YNFKEQ. The CDR3 sequence is CASSQVLGGDYEQYF. CDR3 nucleotide sequence: TGTGCCAGCAGCCAAGTACTGGGAGGGGACTACGAGCAGTACTTC.

This clonotype was seen a handful of times. The V and J genes are TRBV6-5 and TRBJ2-7; D is uncertain. V lost 8 bases and J lost 5, with 28 bases in between. The CDR3 has 17 residues. Looked up from germline, CDR1 is MNHEY and CDR2 is SVGAGI. This chain's CDR3 is CASQLGPTIRRRNEQYF. CDR3 nucleotides: TGTGCCAGCCAGTTGGGCCCCACTATTCGTCGAAGGAACGAGCAGTACTTC.

The chain is built from TRBV4-2 and TRBJ2-1, with 10 bases identical to TRBD2. V trimming: 0 bases; J trimming: 4 bases; junction bases outside the gene matches: 12. This CDR3 has 19 amino acids. Germline loops: CDR1 LGHNA, CDR2 YNFKEQ. As DNA, the CDR3 is TGTGCCAGCAGCCAAGATCCTAGCGGGGGCCCGCCCCCATACAATGAGCAGTTCTTC. It translates to CASSQDPSGGPPPYNEQFF.

A note on this clonotype: A much larger clone lies one base from this, so it may be a read error. J is TRBJ2-3 and V is TRBV24-1, with 10 bases identical to TRBD2. The CDR3 spans 14 residues. Germline CDR1 KGHDR, CDR2 SFDVKD. The DNA for the CDR3 is TGTGCCACCAGTGACCCCGGGACTAGCGATACGCGGTATTTT. Amino acids: CATSDPGTSDTRYF.

The V gene is TRBV28, the J gene TRBJ2-2, with TRBD2 identical over 7 bases. Per germline, CDR1 MDHEN and CDR2 SYDVKM. The CDR3 runs to 16 residues. J gave up 5 bases and V 6 bases, and 12 bases lay outside the gene matches. This CDR3 reads CASRPWTRRDTGELFF. The CDR3 DNA sequence: TGTGCCAGCAGACCTTGGACTAGGCGCGATACCGGGGAGCTGTTTTTT. Supplemented by reference TRBV28 and TRBJ2-2, the full variable domain reads DVKVTQSSRYLVKRTGEKVFLECVQDMDHENMFWYRQDPGLGLRLIYFSYDVKMKEKGDIPEGYSVSREKKERFSLILESASTNQTSMYLCASRPWTRRDTGELFFGEGSRLTVL.

CDR3 loop: CASRTDRNTGTQYF. The DNA of the CDR3 is TGTGCCAGTAGGACCGACAGGAACACGGGAACGCAGTATTTT. This rearrangement joins TRBV19 to TRBJ2-3; maybe TRBD1 (6 bases). This CDR3 spans 14 amino acids. Between the trimmed V and J ends, which lost 6 bases and 9 bases, there was a span of 19 bases. Germline V lookup: CDR1 LNHDA, CDR2 SQIVND (reference sequence).

The sample holds a few counts of this clonotype. The chain has TRBV20-1 and TRBJ2-3, with D hard to call. The CDR3 is made up of 13 amino acids. Germline V lookup: CDR1 DFQATT, CDR2 SNEGSKA (reference sequence). V shed 7 bases and J shed 0 bases, with 11 bases lying between them. In DNA form, the CDR3 reads TGCAGTGGTAGGGTTCCTAGCACAGATACGCAGTATTTT. Translating gives CSGRVPSTDTQYF.

The rearrangement uses TRBV11-2 and TRBJ2-7, with D unclear. The CDR3 has 15 amino acids. Germline assignment: CDR1 SGHAT and CDR2 FQNNGV. Trimming left V 0 bases short and J 3 bases short, with 12 bases between. The CDR3 region is CASSLDEWKVYEQYF. The CDR3 nucleotides are TGTGCCAGCAGCTTAGATGAGTGGAAGGTCTACGAGCAGTACTTC.

The V gene is TRBV5-4, the J gene TRBJ2-7; weak D call: TRBD1 (6 bases). The CDR3 loop spans 13 amino acids. Germline V gene sequence: CDR1 SGHNT, CDR2 YYREEE (reference sequence). Trimming took off 5 bases at V and 4 bases at J, with 13 bases between the two ends. The CDR3 bases are TGTGCCAGCAGACCATTGGGGGCGTACGAGCAGTACTTC. Protein sequence: CASRPLGAYEQYF.

Concerning this clonotype itself: A read error may account for a junction end that differs from germline. The genes are TRBV19 and TRBJ2-6, with D tentatively TRBD2 (5 bases). Looked up from germline, CDR1 is LNHDA and CDR2 is SQIVND (reference sequence). The CDR3 consists of 16 residues. CDR3 nucleotides: TGTGCCATTAGTATGGGCGGGTGGACTGGGGCCAACGTCCTGACTTTC. Translating gives CAISMGGWTGANVLTF.

This clonotype was detected a few times. J is TRBJ1-5 and V is TRBV12-3 or TRBV12-4; D gene unclear. The CDR3 is made up of 12 amino acids. Trimming removed 3 bases at V and 5 bases at J, with 5 bases between. The CDR3 is CASSFDHQPQHF. CDR3 DNA: TGTGCCAGCAGTTTCGATCATCAGCCCCAGCATTTT.

V gene TRBV7-9 combines with J gene TRBJ1-1, with D perhaps TRBD1 (5 bases). Trimming left V 1 base short and J 10 bases short, with 10 bases between. Germline values: CDR1 SEHNR, CDR2 FQNEAQ (reference sequence). This CDR3 contains 12 residues. The CDR3 sequence: CASSLGGHGAFF. The CDR3 coding sequence is TGTGCCAGCAGCTTAGGGGGCCACGGAGCTTTCTTT.

The chain carries TRBV6-5 and TRBJ2-1, with D maybe TRBD2 (5 bases). This CDR3 comprises 13 residues. Germline V gene lookup returns CDR1 MNHEY and CDR2 SVGAGI. The germline V and J ends were trimmed by 0 bases and 9 bases, with 9 bases remaining between them. The CDR3 bases are TGTGCCAGCAGTTACTCACTAGGACCTGAGCAGTTCTTC. Its translation is CASSYSLGPEQFF.

This clonotype was observed a handful of times. The chain couples TRBV29-1 to TRBJ2-3; 9 positions match TRBD1. With V trimmed by 1 base and J by 2 bases, 7 bases remained unmatched. This CDR3 contains 16 residues. The V gene's germline CDR1 is SQVTM and CDR2 ANQGSEA. The CDR3 spells CSVEVITGGLTDTQYF. For the CDR3, the DNA is TGCAGCGTTGAAGTTATAACAGGGGGCCTCACAGATACGCAGTATTTT.

A remark on this clonotype: This may arise from a read error, as a much more abundant clone is one base away. The chain is built from TRBV9 and TRBJ1-2; D unclear. Germline CDR1 and CDR2: SGDLS and YYNGEE. The CDR3 totals 13 residues. The CDR3 nucleotides read TGTGCCAGCGGCGTAGATAGATACTATGGCTACACCTTC. This codes for CASGVDRYYGYTF. The full variable domain, with the rest looked up from reference TRBV9 and TRBJ1-2, is DSGVTQTPKHLITATGQRVTLRCSPRSGDLSVYWYQQSLDQGLQFLIQYYNGEERAKGNILERFSAQQFPDLHSELNLSSLELGDSALYFCASGVDRYYGYTFGSGTRLTVV.

The genes are TRBV20-1 and TRBJ2-2; D not certain. The V end lost 3 bases, the J end lost 8 bases, and 16 bases lay between the germline ends. This CDR3 contains 14 residues. Per the germline V gene, CDR1 is DFQATT and CDR2 is SNEGSKA (reference sequence). Here the CDR3 reads CSASPRLPSGELFF. The CDR3 coding sequence is TGCAGTGCTAGCCCCCGGCTCCCGAGTGGGGAGCTGTTTTTT.

This clonotype has a handful of counts. The chain uses TRBV3-1 and TRBJ1-2; D possibly corresponds to TRBD1 (5 bases). V was shortened by 0 bases and J by 0 bases, with 14 bases between the two germline ends. The CDR3 contains 17 residues. Germline loops: CDR1 LGHDT, CDR2 YNNKEL (reference sequence). The chain's CDR3 is CASSQDSWGGANYGYTF. Written as DNA, the CDR3 is TGTGCCAGCAGCCAAGATAGCTGGGGGGGAGCTAACTATGGCTACACCTTC.

There are a few counts of this clonotype. The V call is TRBV12-3 or TRBV12-4, the J call TRBJ2-1; D gene uncertain. Trimming removed 2 bases from V and 0 bases from J, with 14 bases in between. The CDR3 runs to 17 residues. DNA of the CDR3: TGTGCCAGCAGTTTATCCCTGGGAAGCGCCTCCTACAATGAGCAGTTCTTC. Its translation: CASSLSLGSASYNEQFF.

The genes are TRBV7-9 and TRBJ1-3; D is undetermined. Germline CDR1 is SEHNR and CDR2 is FQNEAQ (reference sequence). CDR3 length equals 17 residues. V shed 3 bases and J shed 10 bases, with 25 bases lying between them. The CDR3 DNA follows: TGTGCCAGCAGCTTGACCTTCAGCGTCTCTCTGGAAAGGACCATATATTTT. This translates into CASSLTFSVSLERTIYF. Combining the CDR3 with reference TRBV7-9 and TRBJ1-3 gives the whole variable domain DTGVSQNPRHKITKRGQNVTFRCDPISEHNRLYWYRQTLGQGPEFLTYFQNEAQLEKSRLLSDRFSAERPKGSFSTLEIQRTEQGDSAMYLCASSLTFSVSLERTIYFGEGSWLTVV.

A note on this clonotype: A much larger clone differs by one base, so this may be a read error. The chain employs TRBV20-1 and TRBJ2-5; the D gene is possibly TRBD2 (6 bases). The V gene lost 0 bases and the J gene lost 11 bases, with 13 bases spanning the gap. This CDR3 region has 12 residues. Germline loops: CDR1 DFQATT, CDR2 SNEGSKA (reference sequence). The CDR3 nucleotides read TGCAGTGCTAGAGATGGGACTCGCCAGCAGTACTTC. It specifies CSARDGTRQQYF.